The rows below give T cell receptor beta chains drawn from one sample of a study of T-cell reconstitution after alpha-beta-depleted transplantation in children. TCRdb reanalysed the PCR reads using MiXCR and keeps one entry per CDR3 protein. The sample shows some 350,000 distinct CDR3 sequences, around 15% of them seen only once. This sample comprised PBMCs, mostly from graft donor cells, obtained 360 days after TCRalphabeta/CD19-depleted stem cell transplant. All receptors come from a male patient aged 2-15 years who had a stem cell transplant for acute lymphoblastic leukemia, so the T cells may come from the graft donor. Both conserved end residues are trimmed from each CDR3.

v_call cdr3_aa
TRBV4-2 ASSQSGGRGYSNQPQH
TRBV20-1 SASLSGSKADTQY
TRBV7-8 ASSLGIGNEQF
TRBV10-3 AISGNQVYEQY
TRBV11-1 ASSQGSTGVSIYNEQF
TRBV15 ATTNAGQGTDTQY
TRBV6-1 ASSPPYFAARGDTQY
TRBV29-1 SGLAGGTLNEQF
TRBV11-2 ASSLAGHSYEQY
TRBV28 ASSLQPSRAGLDTQY
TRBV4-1 ASSQPGQTSYNEQF
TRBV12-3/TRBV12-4 ASSLVRGTGSSYEQY
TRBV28 ASSLIPGGYGDNEQF
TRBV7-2 ASSLGASGIYEQY
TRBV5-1 ASSLARGRETQY
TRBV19 ASSPGPYKRGRLENEQF
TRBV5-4 ASSALAGGRFTGELF
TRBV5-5 ASVADRRAYEQY
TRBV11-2 ASNTGLEYGTQY
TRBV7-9 ASSLGQGTQH
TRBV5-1 ASSMSKWGNEQF
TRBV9 ASSVGTLRDQETQY